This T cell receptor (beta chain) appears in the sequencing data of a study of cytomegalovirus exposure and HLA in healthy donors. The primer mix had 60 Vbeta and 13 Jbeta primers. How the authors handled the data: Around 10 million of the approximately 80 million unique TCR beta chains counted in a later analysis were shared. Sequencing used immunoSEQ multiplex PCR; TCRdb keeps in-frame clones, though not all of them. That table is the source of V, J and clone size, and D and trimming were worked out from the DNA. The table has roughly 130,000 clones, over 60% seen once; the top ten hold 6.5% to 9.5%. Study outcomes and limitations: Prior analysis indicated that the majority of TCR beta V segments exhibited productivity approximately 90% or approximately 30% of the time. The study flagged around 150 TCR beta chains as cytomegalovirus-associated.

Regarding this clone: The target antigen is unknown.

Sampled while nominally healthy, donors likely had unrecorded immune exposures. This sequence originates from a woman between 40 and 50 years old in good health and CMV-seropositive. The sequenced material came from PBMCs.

The CDR3 is CASSQDGQEFDTQYF. The CDR3 coding sequence is TGCGCCAGCAGCCAAGATGGACAGGAGTTTGATACGCAGTATTTT. The rearrangement joins TRBV4-1 to TRBJ2-3; the match to TRBD1 covers 7 bases. CDR3 size: 15 residues. V was clipped by 0 bases and J by 6 bases; unmatched bases: 6. CDR1 is MGHRA, CDR2 YSYEKL, per germline.